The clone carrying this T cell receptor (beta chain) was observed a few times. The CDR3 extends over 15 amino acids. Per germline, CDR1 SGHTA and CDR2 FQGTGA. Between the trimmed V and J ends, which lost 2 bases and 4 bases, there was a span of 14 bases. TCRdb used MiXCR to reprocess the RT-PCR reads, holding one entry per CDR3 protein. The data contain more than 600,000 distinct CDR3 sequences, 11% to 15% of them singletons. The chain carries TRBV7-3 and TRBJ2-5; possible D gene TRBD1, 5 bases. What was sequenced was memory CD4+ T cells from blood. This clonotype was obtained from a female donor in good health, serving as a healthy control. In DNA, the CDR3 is TGTGCCAGCAGCTTACGGGCAGGGTCCTTAGAGACCCAGTACTTC. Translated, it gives CASSLRAGSLETQYF.